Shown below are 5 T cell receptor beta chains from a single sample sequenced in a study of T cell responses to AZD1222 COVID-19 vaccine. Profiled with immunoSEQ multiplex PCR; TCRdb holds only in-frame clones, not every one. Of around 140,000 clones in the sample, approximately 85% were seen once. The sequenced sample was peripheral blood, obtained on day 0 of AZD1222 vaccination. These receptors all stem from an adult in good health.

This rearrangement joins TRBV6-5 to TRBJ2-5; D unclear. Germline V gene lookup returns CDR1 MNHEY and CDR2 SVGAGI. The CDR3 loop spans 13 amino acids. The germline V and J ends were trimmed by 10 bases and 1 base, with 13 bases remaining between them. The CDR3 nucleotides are TGTGCCACTAGGTGGGGATCCCAAGAGACCCAGTACTTC. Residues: CATRWGSQETQYF.

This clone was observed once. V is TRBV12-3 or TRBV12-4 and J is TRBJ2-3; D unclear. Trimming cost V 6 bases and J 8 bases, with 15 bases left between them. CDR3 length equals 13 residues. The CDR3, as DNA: TGTGCCAGCAGACTCGACGGCGAAGCTACGCAGTATTTT. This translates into CASRLDGEATQYF.

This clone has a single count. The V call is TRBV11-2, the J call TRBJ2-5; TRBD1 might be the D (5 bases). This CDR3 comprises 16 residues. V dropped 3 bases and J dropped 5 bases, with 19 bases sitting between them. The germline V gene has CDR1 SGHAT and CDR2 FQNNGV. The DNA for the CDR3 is TGTGCCAGCAGCTTTAATCCGACAGTTCCCCGGGAGACCCAGTACTTC. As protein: CASSFNPTVPRETQYF. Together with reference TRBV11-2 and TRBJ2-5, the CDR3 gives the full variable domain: EAGVAQSPRYKIIEKRQSVAFWCNPISGHATLYWYQQILGQGPKLLIQFQNNGVVDDSQLPKDRFSAERLKGVDSTLKIQPAKLEDSAVYLCASSFNPTVPRETQYFGPGTRLLVL.

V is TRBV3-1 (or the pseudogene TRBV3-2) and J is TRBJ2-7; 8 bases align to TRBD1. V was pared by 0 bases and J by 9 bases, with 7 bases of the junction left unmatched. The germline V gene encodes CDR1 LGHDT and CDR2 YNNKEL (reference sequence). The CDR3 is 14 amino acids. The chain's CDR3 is CASSQEGQGGVQYF. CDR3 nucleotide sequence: TGTGCCAGCAGCCAAGAAGGACAGGGTGGGGTGCAGTACTTC.

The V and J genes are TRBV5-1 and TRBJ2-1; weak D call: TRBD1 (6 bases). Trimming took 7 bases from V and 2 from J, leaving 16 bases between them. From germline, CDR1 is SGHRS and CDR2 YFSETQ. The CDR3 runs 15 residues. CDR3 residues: CASSTGTITYNEQFF. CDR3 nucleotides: TGCGCCAGCTCCACCGGGACAATCACCTACAATGAGCAGTTCTTC.